This entry is about one TCR beta chain. Its antigen specificity is not known. The sample holds no much larger clone one base away, and base qualities are not on file. This record belongs to a study of T cells in Graves' hyperthyroidism and ophthalmopathy (dated by TCRdb to the late 2010s). At the level of the whole study: Peripheral blood was collected at initial diagnosis, before any treatment. The study also compared thyroid tissue and blood T-cell repertoires from 5 to 7 Graves' hyperthyroidism patients. A discovery cohort of fewer than 110 patients, 43 with Graves' ophthalmopathy and 55 to 65 with stable Graves' hyperthyroidism, was used to find distinguishing TCR V-J signatures. The 100 or so discovery patients were randomly split 7:3 into training and test sets. Prospective prediction of ophthalmopathy was tested in an independent validation cohort of under 20 hyperthyroidism patients and around 16 patients who later progressed to ophthalmopathy. According to the paper, TCR Vbeta CDR3 sequencing was carried out on over 130 peripheral blood samples, which came from 40 to 45 ophthalmopathy, around 74 hyperthyroidism and some 17 progressor patients. After sampling, hyperthyroidism patients received methimazole starting at 30 mg daily, and ophthalmopathy patients received high-dose intravenous methylprednisolone.

Study-wide findings and limitations: Sample size was not statistically predetermined, and blinding of investigators to group allocation was not performed. A model built on a 13 V-J signature distinguished ophthalmopathy from stable hyperthyroidism, reaching over 85% sensitivity and around 82% specificity in cross-validation and 80%/75% in testing. In validation, the model predicted progression to ophthalmopathy a median of 6.5 months before onset, with roughly 70% sensitivity and 72.22% specificity. Most expanded thyroid clonotypes (frequency above 0.001) were also found in blood, which suggests that blood repertoires may mirror thyroid immune responses.

Moderately to severely active disease, a Clinical Activity Score of at least 3, a NOSPECS grade of at least 4, and a duration under 3 months were present in ophthalmopathy patients. Exclusion was applied to patients with uncontrolled infections, other autoimmune diseases, pregnancy or lactation. Diagnoses relied on clinical symptoms, serum thyroxine and TRAb, thyroid ultrasound and orbital computed tomography. Ficoll-Paque density gradient centrifugation was used to isolate PBMCs from under 11 ml of fresh peripheral blood. Total RNA was extracted using Trizol reagent, and RNA quality was assessed on an Agilent 2100 Bioanalyzer. The TCR beta CDR3 regions were amplified from the RNA transcripts. A first-round RT-PCR of the TCR CDR3 used the HTBI primer set with the Qiagen OneStep RT-PCR kit. Libraries were constructed in a second round of multiplex PCR, after which size selection and purification were performed. Libraries were sequenced paired-end with 100 bp reads on an Illumina HiSeq2000. In the source study's methods: SOAPnuke was used to process the raw data, with reads discarded if the reads contained adapters or uncalled bases, had a mean Phred below 15, or lacked an exact constant-primer or identifier match. COPE v1.2.5 was used to merge the high-quality paired reads, and each unique nucleotide sequence was defined as a clonotype. Clonotypes were aligned to IMGT TRBV, TRBD and TRBJ reference segments using MiTCR v1.1. The analysis was restricted to V-J combinations with a frequency above 0.0001, which together covered 98% to 99.2% of the repertoires. A TCS score was defined as the ratio between F50 (clonal expansion) and ExV (chaos), using BLOSUM62-based TCRdist between CDR3 peptides within each V-J. Welch's t-statistics and random forest reduced 450 to 600 V-J features to 13, which were used in a naive Bayes classifier (R e1071). TCRdb handled the public reads itself, with Q25 trimming in fastp and clone calling in MiXCR, and kept productive beta chains. Duplicate CDR3 protein sequences are folded into a single record with the most common DNA and genes. In this record, the V and J calls reflect TCRdb's handling and not the investigators' own analysis. Recorded for this sample are about 600,000 distinct CDR3 sequences; around 15% of them occurred a single time. Clones ranked in the top ten supply roughly 3.4% of the sample.

The cysteine opens and the phenylalanine closes a CDR3 of 17 amino acids. Of the read, only the CDR3 DNA is kept; its 51 bases are in frame from base 1. As encoded in the germline V gene, CDR1 is SGHRS while CDR2 is YFSETQ. Trimming removed 2 bases from V and 4 bases from J; the gene matches leave 13 bases unexplained. The sample comprised blood. The sequence came from a woman in her 40s with Graves' ophthalmopathy. The chain joins TRBV5-1 to TRBJ2-5, and TRBD2 matches 8 of the central bases. The CDR3 has the sequence CASSLPSRAGGGETQYF. The bases read TGCGCCAGCAGCTTACCGAGCCGTGCGGGGGGTGGAGAGACCCAGTACTTC.